The 30 T cell receptor beta chains listed next were all sequenced from one sample in a study of T cells in Graves' hyperthyroidism and ophthalmopathy. It was RNA transcripts that yielded the amplified TCR beta CDR3 regions. First-round RT-PCR of the TCR CDR3 relied on the HTBI primer set. One entry per CDR3 protein, called by TCRdb with MiXCR from the multiplex PCR reads. The data contain about 840,000 distinct CDR3 sequences, 35% to 45% of them singletons. Sequenced: blood. Every receptor here comes from a man younger than 30 with Graves' hyperthyroidism.

Only a few counts were recorded for this clonotype. This chain links TRBV6-4 with TRBJ1-6, with D possibly TRBD1 on 5 matching bases. This CDR3 has 15 amino acids. V lost 3 bases and J 7 bases, leaving 13 bases between the germline ends. Germline V CDR1 and CDR2: MRHNA, SNTAGT. The CDR3 loop is CASSEGYKGNSPLHF. The DNA of the CDR3 is TGTGCCAGCAGTGAGGGGTACAAGGGGAATTCACCCCTCCACTTT.

This chain links TRBV20-1 with TRBJ2-2; D gene ambiguous. V was pared by 6 bases and J by 3 bases, with 8 bases between. The CDR3 has 12 amino acids. The germline V gene has CDR1 DFQATT and CDR2 SNEGSKA (reference sequence). In nucleotides, the CDR3 is TGCAGTGCGAGACAAGACACCGGGGAGCTGTTTTTT. Translating it yields CSARQDTGELFF.

The table lists this clonotype with a few counts. This chain links TRBV20-1 with TRBJ1-5, with D possibly TRBD1 on 5 matching bases. The CDR3 loop spans 15 amino acids. V gave up 5 bases and J gave up 4 bases, with 18 bases separating them. Per germline, CDR1 DFQATT and CDR2 SNEGSKA (reference sequence). The CDR3 spells CSASRDSQRNQPQHF. DNA for the CDR3: TGCAGTGCTTCACGAGACAGCCAGAGAAATCAGCCCCAGCATTTT.

About this clonotype: A junction boundary mismatches the germline segment, possibly from a read error. This chain uses TRBV10-3 with TRBJ1-3; no definite D call. Looked up from germline, CDR1 is ENHRY and CDR2 is SYGVKD. CDR3 length equals 15 residues. Here the CDR3 reads CASSETEGSGNTIYF. CDR3 bases: TGTGCCAGCAGTGAAACGGAGGGCTCTGGAAACACCATATATTTT.

The V call is TRBV9, the J call TRBJ2-7; no firm D call. From germline, CDR1 is SGDLS and CDR2 YYNGEE. The CDR3 contains 16 residues. Trimming stripped 4 bases from V and 3 bases from J, with 20 bases between. The CDR3 is CASSNHPRSSYYEQYF. The CDR3 DNA follows: TGTGCCAGCAGCAACCACCCGCGAAGTTCCTACTACGAGCAGTACTTC.

This clonotype was seen repeatedly, ten times or more. The V and J genes are TRBV12-3 or TRBV12-4 and TRBJ2-2, with D hard to call. This CDR3 is built from 11 residues. V lost 3 bases, J lost 6 bases, and 2 bases lay in between. DNA of the CDR3: TGTGCCAGCAGTTTCGCCGGGGAGCTGTTTTTT. Translated, it gives CASSFAGELFF.

This clonotype turned up a few times. The chain links TRBV5-6 to TRBJ2-6; unclear D gene. With 4 bases removed from V and 0 bases from J, the gap between germline ends came to 14 bases. The CDR3 length is 17 residues. The germline V gene encodes CDR1 SGHDT and CDR2 YYEEEE. The CDR3 is CASSVLALNSGANVLTF. Written as DNA, the CDR3 is TGTGCCAGCAGCGTGCTGGCCTTGAACTCTGGGGCCAACGTCCTGACTTTC.

This chain joins TRBV12-3 or TRBV12-4 and TRBJ1-2; D gene ambiguous. CDR3 length: 13 residues. Trimming cost V 1 base and J 7 bases, with 10 bases left between them. DNA for the CDR3: TGTGCCAGCAGTTTAGTGAAGGGTCCTGGCTACACCTTC. It is translated as CASSLVKGPGYTF.

Only a few counts were recorded for this clonotype. J is TRBJ2-7 and V is TRBV6-1; 8 bases are a match to TRBD1. V shed 6 bases and J 4 bases; nucleotides not matched to a gene: 5. There are 13 residues in the CDR3. Germline V gene lookup returns CDR1 MNHNS and CDR2 SASEGT. The CDR3 DNA is TGTGCCAGCAGCCGAAACAGGGGGTACGAGCAGTACTTC. Translating gives CASSRNRGYEQYF.

The rearrangement uses TRBV20-1 and TRBJ2-2; TRBD1 might be the D (5 bases). The length of the CDR3 is 14 residues. Germline CDR1 DFQATT, CDR2 SNEGSKA (reference sequence). Trimming pared 1 base from V and 4 bases from J, leaving 10 bases between. The DNA for the CDR3 is TGCAGTGCTAGAGTTCCACAGGCCACCGGGGAGCTGTTTTTT. It codes for CSARVPQATGELFF.

Comments on this clonotype: This clone may be a read error of a much larger clone one base away. The chain is built from TRBV9 and TRBJ1-4; weak D call: TRBD1 (5 bases). The CDR3 sequence is 14 residues long. Germline V lookup: CDR1 SGDLS, CDR2 YYNGEE. Trimming stripped 0 bases from V and 10 bases from J, with 13 bases between. The CDR3 loop reads CASSVGASGGKLFF. The CDR3 DNA reads TGTGCCAGCAGCGTAGGAGCCTCGGGGGGAAAACTGTTTTTT.

Worth noting for this clonotype: Since a much larger clone is just one base distant, this may be a read error. The chain joins TRBV7-2 to TRBJ2-7; tentatively, D is TRBD1 or TRBD2 (5 bases each). The germline V gene has CDR1 SGHTA and CDR2 FQGNSA. This CDR3 is 12 amino acids long. CDR3 protein: CASSLGWDERYF. The DNA of the CDR3 is TGTGCCAGCAGCTTAGGGTGGGACGAGCGGTACTTC.

For this clonotype: Mismatch with germline at one junction end may stem from a read error. The V gene is TRBV5-1, the J gene TRBJ1-6, with unresolved D. This CDR3 is 16 amino acids long. CDR1 and CDR2 from the germline V gene are SGHRS and YFSETQ. The CDR3 here is CASSLGTDPSGSPFHF. DNA of the CDR3: TGCGCCAGCAGCTTGGGGACGGACCCGTCCGGTTCACCCTTCCACTTT.

J is TRBJ1-1 and V is TRBV27; no firm D call. In germline, CDR1 is MNHEY, CDR2 SMNVEV (reference sequence). V dropped 7 bases and J dropped 4 bases, with 13 bases sitting between them. The CDR3 contains 13 residues. The CDR3 bases are TGTGCCAGCAATGAACCCTTGAGCACTGAAGCTTTCTTT. Its translation is CASNEPLSTEAFF.

The chain couples TRBV20-1 to TRBJ1-3; D is uncertain. Germline-derived CDR1 and CDR2 are DFQATT and SNEGSKA (reference sequence). V lost 1 base to trimming and J lost 0 bases, with 13 bases between them. The CDR3 is 16 residues long. CDR3 nucleotides: TGCAGTGCTAGAGCGGGCAGTGGGCTCTCTGGAAACACCATATATTTT. As protein: CSARAGSGLSGNTIYF.

This clonotype was observed a few times. A much larger clone lies a single base off, so this may be a read error. This rearrangement joins TRBV10-2 to TRBJ2-7; 7 bases line up with TRBD1. The CDR3 is made up of 14 amino acids. Germline values: CDR1 WSHSY, CDR2 SAAADI. This CDR3 reads CASSMGQSSYEQYF. Here the CDR3 DNA reads TGTGCCAGCAGCATGGGACAGAGCTCCTACGAGCAGTACTTC.

About this clonotype itself: Here the CDR3 omits its conserved ending phenylalanine or tryptophan, so a read error is the likely source. The limits of the CDR3 on the DNA are not certain, so only TCRdb's listed CDR3 is given. The chain is built from TRBV2 and TRBJ1-4. Germline lookup yields CDR1 SNHLY and CDR2 FYNNEI. The CDR3 is 12 amino acids long, termini counted. CDR3 sequence reads: CASSGGTSGSFL.

The gene calls are TRBV14 and TRBJ2-2; D is unresolved. CDR1 and CDR2 (germline): SGHDN, FVKESK. V was clipped by 1 base and J by 4 bases, with 10 bases between them. This CDR3 is built from 15 residues. The CDR3 bases are TGTGCCAGCAGCCAAGTCTCACTAACCACCGGGGAGCTGTTTTTT. Translation gives CASSQVSLTTGELFF.

There are a few counts of this clonotype. The V gene is TRBV4-3, the J gene TRBJ2-7; TRBD1 matches at 9 bases. Germline V CDR1 and CDR2: LGHNA, YSLEER. Unmatched junction bases numbered 3, after V lost 3 bases and J lost 3 bases. CDR3 length equals 14 residues. CDR3 DNA: TGCGCCAGCAGCCATGGACAGGGGTTCTACGAGCAGTACTTC. Translating it yields CASSHGQGFYEQYF.

Of note for this clonotype: At one end, the junction sequence differs from germline, possibly due to a read error. The chain links TRBV24-1 to TRBJ1-2; a possible D gene is TRBD1 (5 bases). The CDR3 length is 15 residues. The germline CDR1 and CDR2 sequences are KGHDR and SFDVKD. Written as DNA, the CDR3 is TGTGCCAGCAGTTCCGCCGGGGGACTCAACTATGGCTACACCTTC. Its translation is CASSSAGGLNYGYTF.

This clonotype has only a few counts. This chain links TRBV5-1 with TRBJ1-1, with 9 nucleotides matching TRBD1. CDR1 is SGHRS, CDR2 YFSETQ, per germline. The CDR3 sequence is 14 residues long. The V gene end was trimmed by 4 bases and the J gene end by 3 bases; junction bases not matched to a gene: 4. The CDR3 region is CASSPRQGDTEAFF. CDR3 nucleotides: TGCGCCAGCAGCCCCCGACAGGGGGACACTGAAGCTTTCTTT. Together with reference TRBV5-1 and TRBJ1-1, the CDR3 gives the full variable domain: KAGVTQTPRYLIKTRGQQVTLSCSPISGHRSVSWYQQTPGQGLQFLFEYFSETQRNKGNFPGRFSGRQFSNSRSEMNVSTLELGDSALYLCASSPRQGDTEAFFGQGTRLTVV.

Only a few counts were recorded for this clonotype. V gene TRBV5-8 combines with J gene TRBJ2-7; tentatively, D is TRBD1 or TRBD2 (5 bases each). The CDR3 covers 14 residues. Between the trimmed V and J ends, which lost 4 bases and 2 bases, there was a span of 13 bases. The germline V gene has CDR1 SGHTS and CDR2 YDEGEE. CDR3 residues: CASSQAGTTYEQYF. CDR3 DNA sequence: TGTGCCAGCAGCCAAGCCGGGACGACCTACGAGCAGTACTTC.

This chain joins TRBV4-3 and TRBJ2-7; 13 bases are shared with TRBD2. V dropped 2 bases and J dropped 5; count of bases not matched to a gene: 3. This CDR3 has 15 residues. The germline V gene encodes CDR1 LGHNA and CDR2 YSLEER. The CDR3 spells CASSQTSGRANEQYF. The CDR3 DNA reads TGCGCCAGCAGCCAAACTAGCGGGAGGGCTAACGAGCAGTACTTC.

The chain is built from TRBV29-1 and TRBJ2-7, with 9 positions matching TRBD1. Germline V gives CDR1 SQVTM, CDR2 ANQGSEA. The CDR3 length is 14 residues. Unmatched junction bases numbered 9, after V lost 6 bases and J lost 3 bases. CDR3 sequence: CSVEQGAVSYEQYF. The CDR3 DNA reads TGCAGCGTAGAACAGGGGGCGGTCAGCTACGAGCAGTACTTC.

This rearrangement joins TRBV20-1 to TRBJ2-7; D tentatively reads TRBD1 or TRBD2 (5 bases each). Germline V gene lookup returns CDR1 DFQATT and CDR2 SNEGSKA (reference sequence). Trimming removed 0 bases at V and 2 bases at J, with 14 bases between. This CDR3 has 15 residues. The CDR3 reads CSARDFGTPTYEQYF. As DNA, the CDR3 is TGCAGTGCTAGAGATTTCGGGACCCCTACCTACGAGCAGTACTTC.

A note on this clonotype: Just one base apart from a much larger clone, this may be a read error. V gene TRBV29-1 combines with J gene TRBJ2-7, with a tentative D call TRBD2 (6 bases). Germline CDR1 SQVTM, CDR2 ANQGSEA. The CDR3 spans 12 residues. With 4 bases removed from V and 6 bases from J, the gap between germline ends came to 13 bases. The CDR3 nucleotides read TGCAGCGTTGGACTAGACTACTGCGAGCAGTACTTC. Its protein is CSVGLDYCEQYF.

This clonotype showed up many times. The V gene is TRBV7-9, the J gene TRBJ1-2; the D is unclear. Trimming removed 5 bases from V and 6 bases from J, with 10 bases in between. This CDR3 contains 12 residues. Looked up from germline, CDR1 is SEHNR and CDR2 is FQNEAQ (reference sequence). The CDR3 DNA follows: TGTGCCAGCAGCCGAGACATCCATGGCTACACCTTC. This sequence encodes CASSRDIHGYTF.

V is TRBV24-1 and J is TRBJ1-2, with 8 bases that match TRBD1. Germline lookup yields CDR1 KGHDR and CDR2 SFDVKD. The ends lost 10 bases at V and 4 bases at J; junction bases unmatched: 13. This CDR3 has 15 amino acids. DNA for the CDR3: TGTGCCACAGTCGAGAGTACAGGGGGAAGCTATGGCTACACCTTC. This sequence encodes CATVESTGGSYGYTF.

Here the CDR3 reads CSARRDRGDDSPLHF. The DNA of the CDR3 is TGCAGTGCTAGGAGGGACAGGGGGGATGATTCACCCCTCCACTTT. The J gene is TRBJ1-6, the V gene TRBV20-1, with 11 positions matching TRBD1. The CDR3 length is 15 residues. J lost 8 bases, V lost 3 bases, and 6 bases had no gene match. The germline V gene encodes CDR1 DFQATT and CDR2 SNEGSKA (reference sequence).

This clonotype was recorded a few times. The chain combines TRBV20-1 with TRBJ2-7; D is possibly TRBD2 (6 bases). Germline V CDR1 and CDR2: DFQATT, SNEGSKA (reference sequence). Trimming cost V 0 bases and J 3 bases, with 18 bases left between them. The CDR3 totals 16 residues. The CDR3 DNA reads TGCAGTGCTAGAGATGGGAGGAGGGAGGCGTACTACGAGCAGTACTTC. It yields the protein CSARDGRREAYYEQYF.